This T cell receptor beta chain was profiled in a study of blood T cell repertoires in COVID-19. About the research overall: Collection of acute and convalescent COVID-19 samples took place in the United States, Italy and Spain.

This CDR3 comprises 14 residues. Per the germline V gene, CDR1 is SEHNR and CDR2 is FQNEAQ (reference sequence). Trimming took 5 bases from V and 11 from J, leaving 20 bases between them. The table came from immunoSEQ multiplex PCR; TCRdb's copy has only in-frame clones and leaves some out. The profile shows about 490,000 clones, 70% to 90% of them singletons. The genes are TRBV7-9 and TRBJ2-3, with D perhaps matching TRBD2 (6 bases). The origin of this receptor is a human donor in a cohort sampled during active COVID-19. The sample comprised peripheral blood. CDR3 in amino acids: CASSLAGRRVRQYF. The CDR3 nucleotides are TGTGCCAGCAGCCTGGCGGGGCGCAGGGTAAGGCAGTATTTT.